The clone carrying this T cell receptor (beta chain) was counted between two and nine times. What it binds is unknown. Amplification used 60 Vbeta primers and 13 Jbeta primers. Some clones are missing from TCRdb's copy, which holds only in-frame ones; the method was immunoSEQ multiplex PCR. The table includes 120,000 or so clones, about 8% detected once. This specimen comes from a study of cytomegalovirus exposure and HLA in healthy donors. Study findings and constraints: In vitro data verified a few CMV-associated chains as specific for CMV antigens. As a later analysis showed, a missense DCLRE1C variant was linked to trimming of TCR beta V- and J-genes.

V was pared by 0 bases and J by 5 bases, with 3 bases of the junction left unmatched. Germline V gene data show CDR1 as GTSNPN and CDR2 as SVGIG (reference sequence). The length of the CDR3 is 15 residues. The receptor comes from a woman in her 40s in good health and CMV-seropositive. Sequencing input: PBMCs. The rearrangement uses TRBV30 and TRBJ2-3; TRBD2 matches at 12 bases. The CDR3 DNA follows: TGTGCCTGGAGTGTAGCTAGCGGGGGGGGAGATACGCAGTATTTT. Amino acid sequence: CAWSVASGGGDTQYF.